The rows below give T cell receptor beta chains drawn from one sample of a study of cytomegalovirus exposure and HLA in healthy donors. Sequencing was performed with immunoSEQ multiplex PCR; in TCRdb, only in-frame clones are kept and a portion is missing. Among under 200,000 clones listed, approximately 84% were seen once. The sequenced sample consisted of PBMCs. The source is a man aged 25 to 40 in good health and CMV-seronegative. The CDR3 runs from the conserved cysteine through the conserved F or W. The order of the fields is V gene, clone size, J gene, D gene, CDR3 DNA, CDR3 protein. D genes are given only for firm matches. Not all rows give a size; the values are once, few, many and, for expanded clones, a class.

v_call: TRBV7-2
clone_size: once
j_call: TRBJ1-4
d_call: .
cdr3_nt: TGTGCCAGCAGCTCCCCCAATAATGAAAAACTGTTTTTT
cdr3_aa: CASSSPNNEKLFF

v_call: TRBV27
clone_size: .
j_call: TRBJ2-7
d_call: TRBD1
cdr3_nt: TGTGCCAGCAGTCCACGGACAGGTCCCTACGAGCAGTACTTC
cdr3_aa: CASSPRTGPYEQYF

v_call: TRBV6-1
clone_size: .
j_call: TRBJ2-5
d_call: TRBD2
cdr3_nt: TGTGCCAGCAGTGTTACTAGCGGGACTCAAGAGACCCAGTACTTC
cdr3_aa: CASSVTSGTQETQYF

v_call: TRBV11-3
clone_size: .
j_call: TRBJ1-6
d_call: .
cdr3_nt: TGTGCCAGCAGCTTAGGAGGGTGGAATTCACCCCTCCACTTT
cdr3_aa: CASSLGGWNSPLHF

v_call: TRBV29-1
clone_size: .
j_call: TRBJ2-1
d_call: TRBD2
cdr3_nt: TGCAGCGTTGAAATACTAGCGGGAAATGAGCAGTTCTTC
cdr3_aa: CSVEILAGNEQFF

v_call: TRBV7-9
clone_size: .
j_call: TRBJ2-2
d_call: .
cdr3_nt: TGTGCCAGCAGCTTGTTGGAGGCCGGGGAGCTGTTTTTT
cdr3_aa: CASSLLEAGELFF

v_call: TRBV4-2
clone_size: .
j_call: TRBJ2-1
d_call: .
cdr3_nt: TGTGCCAGCAGCCAAGTAGCCGGGAGCTCCTACAATGAGCAGTTCTTC
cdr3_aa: CASSQVAGSSYNEQFF

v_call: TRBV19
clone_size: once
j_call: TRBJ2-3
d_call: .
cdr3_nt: TGTGCCAGTAGTATATCGGCGGGGGCCACAGATACGCAGTATTTT
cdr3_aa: CASSISAGATDTQYF

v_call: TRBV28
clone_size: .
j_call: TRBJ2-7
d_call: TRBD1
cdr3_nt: TGTGCCAGCTACCAGACAGGGGGCTCCTACGAGCAGTACTTC
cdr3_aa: CASYQTGGSYEQYF

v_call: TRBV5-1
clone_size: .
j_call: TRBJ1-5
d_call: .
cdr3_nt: TGCGCCAGCAGCTTGAAAGGGGTCGGGCCGCCCCAGCATTTT
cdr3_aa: CASSLKGVGPPQHF

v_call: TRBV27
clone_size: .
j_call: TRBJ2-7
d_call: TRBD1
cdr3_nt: TGTGCCAGCAGTTTATACGGGACAGGGGGCGCGTACGTAGATTACGAGCAGTACTTC
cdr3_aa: CASSLYGTGGAYVDYEQYF

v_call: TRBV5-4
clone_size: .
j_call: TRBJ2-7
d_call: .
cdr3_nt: TGTGCCAGCAGCCCGATGGACACCTACGAGCAGTACTTC
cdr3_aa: CASSPMDTYEQYF

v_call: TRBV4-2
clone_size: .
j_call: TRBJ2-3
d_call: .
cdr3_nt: TGTGCCAGCAGCCCCTCGGGAGATACGCAGTATTTT
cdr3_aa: CASSPSGDTQYF

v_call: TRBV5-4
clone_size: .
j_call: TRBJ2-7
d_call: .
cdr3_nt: TGTGCCAGCAGCTTGGGCGGATCGAGCTCCTACGAGCAGTACTTC
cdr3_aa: CASSLGGSSSYEQYF

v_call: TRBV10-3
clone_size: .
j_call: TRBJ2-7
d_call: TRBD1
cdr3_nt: TGTGCCATCAGTTATGGGACAGGAGGCAACGAGCAGTACTTC
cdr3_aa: CAISYGTGGNEQYF

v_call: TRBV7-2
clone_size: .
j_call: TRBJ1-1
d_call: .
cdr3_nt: TGTGCCAGCAGCTTCAGGATGAACACTGAAGCTTTCTTT
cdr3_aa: CASSFRMNTEAFF

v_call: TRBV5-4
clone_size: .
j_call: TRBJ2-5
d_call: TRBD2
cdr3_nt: TGTGCCAGCAGCTTCGGACTAGCGGAAGAGACCCAGTACTTC
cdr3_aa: CASSFGLAEETQYF

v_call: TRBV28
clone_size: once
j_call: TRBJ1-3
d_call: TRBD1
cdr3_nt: TGTGCCAGCAGACGACAGGGTCTCTCTGGAAACACCATATATTTT
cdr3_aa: CASRRQGLSGNTIYF

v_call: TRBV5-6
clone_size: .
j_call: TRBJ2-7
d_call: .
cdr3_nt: TGTGCCAGCAGCTTGGACACCTACGAGCAGTACTTC
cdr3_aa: CASSLDTYEQYF

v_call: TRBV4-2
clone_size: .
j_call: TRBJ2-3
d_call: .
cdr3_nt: TGTGCCAGCAGCCAAAAACGACTCGAAGGGGCTTGGGATACGCAGTATTTT
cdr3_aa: CASSQKRLEGAWDTQYF

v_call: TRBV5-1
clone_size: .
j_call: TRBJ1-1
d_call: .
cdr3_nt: TGCGCCAGCAGCTTGGCTACAGCAAACACTGAAGCTTTCTTT
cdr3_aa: CASSLATANTEAFF

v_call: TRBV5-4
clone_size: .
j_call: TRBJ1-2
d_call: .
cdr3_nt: TGTGCCAGCAGCTTGGAAGGGAGAACTAACTATGGCTACACCTTC
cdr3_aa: CASSLEGRTNYGYTF